This T cell receptor (beta chain) comes out of a study of spatial heterogeneity in lung cancer. Study-wide results and caveats: Tumoral mutation counts were tracked by counts of expanded intratumoral alpha and beta TCRs.

In this sample, this clonotype is medium-sized. Its antigen is currently unknown. Time point in this sample: sample taken at primary tumor resection. Whole RNA, which was extracted from tumor, nontumor lung tissue or frozen PBMC, was sequenced without any cell sorting. MiXCR was run by TCRdb on the 5' RACE reads, yielding one entry per CDR3 protein. The repertoire holds roughly 600 distinct CDR3 sequences, with 8.2% as singletons. The CDR3 length is 13 residues. The V end was cut by 5 bases, the J end by 4 bases, with 12 bases between. The germline V gene has CDR1 SGHVS and CDR2 FQNEAQ. This receptor was identified in a male donor with early-stage non-small cell lung cancer. This chain uses TRBV7-8 with TRBJ2-7, with D perhaps matching TRBD1 or TRBD2 (5 bases each). Sequences were derived from lung tumor tissue, sampled at surgery. CDR3 DNA: TGTGCCAGCAGCCGGGGCCCCAGTTACGAGCAGTACTTC. Protein: CASSRGPSYEQYF.